These T cell receptor beta chains were read from a single sample in a study of T cell changes during pregnancy in multiple sclerosis. Clones were sequenced by immunoSEQ multiplex PCR, and TCRdb holds only the in-frame ones, with some missing. This table has tens of thousands of clones, approximately 90% appearing once. This sample comprised peripheral blood, obtained after pregnancy. These receptors all stem from a female donor with multiple sclerosis, enrolled in a pregnancy study. Both conserved end residues are part of each CDR3. D genes are given only for firm matches. The listing skips clone size in some rows; elsewhere it reads once, few, many or a size class.

TGTGCCAGCAGCTTAGCCGGGTCTGGAAACACCATATATTTT	CASSLAGSGNTIYF	NA	NA	TRBV7-2	TRBJ1-3
TGTGCCAGCAGCTTTGGCCCCGGGGAGCTGTTTTTT	CASSFGPGELFF	NA	NA	TRBV7-6	TRBJ2-2
TGCGCCAGCAGCCAAACCGGGACAGGGTCCTACAATGAGCAGTTCTTC	CASSQTGTGSYNEQFF	NA	TRBD1	TRBV4-1	TRBJ2-1
TGTGCCACCAGCAATCCGACCCCCGCGGGAAAACTGTTTTTT	CATSNPTPAGKLFF	once	NA	TRBV15	TRBJ1-4
TGCGCCAGCAGCTTACCAACTAATACGGCGACGCAGTATTTT	CASSLPTNTATQYF	NA	NA	TRBV10-2	TRBJ2-3
TGTGCCAGCAGCTTACATCGGGGAGGAACTGAAGCTTTCTTT	CASSLHRGGTEAFF	few	NA	TRBV7-9	TRBJ1-1
TGCGCCAGCAGCCAAGGGCAGGGTCGCGAAAAACTGTTTTTT	CASSQGQGREKLFF	NA	NA	TRBV4-1	TRBJ1-4
TGTGCCAGCAGCTTAATGGCGGGGGAGACCCAGTACTTC	CASSLMAGETQYF	NA	NA	TRBV7-2	TRBJ2-5
TGTGCCAGCAGTCGTACAGCCGATGAGCAGTTCTTC	CASSRTADEQFF	once	NA	TRBV2	TRBJ2-1
TGTGCCAGCAGTTACTCCCCCCGACAGGCTAACTATGGCTACACCTTC	CASSYSPRQANYGYTF	NA	NA	TRBV6-6	TRBJ1-2
TGTGCCAGTACCCTCGGGACAGGTCGTACTGAAGCTTTCTTT	CASTLGTGRTEAFF	NA	TRBD1	TRBV19	TRBJ1-1
TGTGCCAGCAGTCGGACAGGGATGTCCTACGAGCAGTACTTC	CASSRTGMSYEQYF	NA	TRBD1	TRBV14	TRBJ2-7
TGTGCCAGCAGCTTAGTACTAGCGAGGATATACAATGAGCAGTTCTTC	CASSLVLARIYNEQFF	NA	TRBD2	TRBV7-8	TRBJ2-1
TGTGCCAGCAGCGCCACACCCCTCGGGTCACCCCTCCACTTT	CASSATPLGSPLHF	NA	NA	TRBV13	TRBJ1-6